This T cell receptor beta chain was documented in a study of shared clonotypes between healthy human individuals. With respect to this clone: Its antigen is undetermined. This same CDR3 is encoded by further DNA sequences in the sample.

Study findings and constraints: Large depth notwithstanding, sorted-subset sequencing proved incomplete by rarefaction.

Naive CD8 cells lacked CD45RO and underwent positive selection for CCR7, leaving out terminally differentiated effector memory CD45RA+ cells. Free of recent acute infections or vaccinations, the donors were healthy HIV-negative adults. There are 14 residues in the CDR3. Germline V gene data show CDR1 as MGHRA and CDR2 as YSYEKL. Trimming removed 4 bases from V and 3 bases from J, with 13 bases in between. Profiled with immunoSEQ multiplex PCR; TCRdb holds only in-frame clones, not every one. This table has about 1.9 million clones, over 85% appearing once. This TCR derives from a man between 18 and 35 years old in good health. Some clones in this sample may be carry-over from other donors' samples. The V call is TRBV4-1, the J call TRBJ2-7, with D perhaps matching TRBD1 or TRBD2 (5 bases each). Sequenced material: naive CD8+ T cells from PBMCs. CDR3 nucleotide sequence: TGCGCCAGCAGCCTTCCAGGGACCGGCTACGAGCAGTACTTC. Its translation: CASSLPGTGYEQYF.